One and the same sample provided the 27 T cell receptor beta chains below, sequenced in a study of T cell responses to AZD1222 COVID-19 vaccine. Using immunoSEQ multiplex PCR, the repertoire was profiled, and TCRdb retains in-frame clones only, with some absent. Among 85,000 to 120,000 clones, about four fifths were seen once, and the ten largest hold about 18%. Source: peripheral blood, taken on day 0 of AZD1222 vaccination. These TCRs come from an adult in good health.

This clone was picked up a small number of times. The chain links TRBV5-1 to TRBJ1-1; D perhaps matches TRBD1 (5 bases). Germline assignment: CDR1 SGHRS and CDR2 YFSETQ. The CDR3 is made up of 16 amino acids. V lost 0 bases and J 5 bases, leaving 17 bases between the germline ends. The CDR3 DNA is TGCGCCAGCAGCTTGGCGGCCACACCGGGGGAGACTGAAGCTTTCTTT. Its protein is CASSLAATPGETEAFF.

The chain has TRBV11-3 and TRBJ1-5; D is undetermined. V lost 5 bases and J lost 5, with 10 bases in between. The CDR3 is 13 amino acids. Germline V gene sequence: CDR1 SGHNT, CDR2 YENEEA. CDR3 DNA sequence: TGTGCCAGCAGCCTCTCCGCGGATCAGCCCCAGCATTTT. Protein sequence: CASSLSADQPQHF.

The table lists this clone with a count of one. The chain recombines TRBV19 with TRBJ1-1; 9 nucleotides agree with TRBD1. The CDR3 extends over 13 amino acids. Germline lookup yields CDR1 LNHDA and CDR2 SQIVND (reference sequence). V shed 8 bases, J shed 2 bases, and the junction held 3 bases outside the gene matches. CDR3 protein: CASSGQGNTEAFF. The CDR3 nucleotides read TGTGCCAGTTCGGGACAGGGTAACACTGAAGCTTTCTTT. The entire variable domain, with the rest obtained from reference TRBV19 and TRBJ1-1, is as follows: DGGITQSPKYLFRKEGQNVTLSCEQNLNHDAMYWYRQDPGQGLRLIYYSQIVNDFQKGDIAEGYSVSREKKESFPLTVTSAQKNPTAFYLCASSGQGNTEAFFGQGTRLTVV.

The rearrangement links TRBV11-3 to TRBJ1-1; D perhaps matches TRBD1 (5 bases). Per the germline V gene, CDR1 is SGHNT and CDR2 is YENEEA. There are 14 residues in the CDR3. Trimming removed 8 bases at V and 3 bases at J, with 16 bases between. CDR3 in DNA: TGTGCCAGCGGAGGAGGGGCGCGAGACACTGAAGCTTTCTTT. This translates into CASGGGARDTEAFF.

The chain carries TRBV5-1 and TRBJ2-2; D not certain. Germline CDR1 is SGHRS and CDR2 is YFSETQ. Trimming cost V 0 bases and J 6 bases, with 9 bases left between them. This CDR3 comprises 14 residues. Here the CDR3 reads CASSLDSGSGELFF. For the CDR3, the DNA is TGCGCCAGCAGCTTGGACTCTGGATCCGGGGAGCTGTTTTTT.

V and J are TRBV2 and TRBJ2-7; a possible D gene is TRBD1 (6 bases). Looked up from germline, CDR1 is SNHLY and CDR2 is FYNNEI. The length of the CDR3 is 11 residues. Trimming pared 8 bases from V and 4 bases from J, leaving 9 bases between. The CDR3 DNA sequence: TGTGCCAGCTGGGACACTTACGAGCAGTACGTC. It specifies CASWDTYEQYV.

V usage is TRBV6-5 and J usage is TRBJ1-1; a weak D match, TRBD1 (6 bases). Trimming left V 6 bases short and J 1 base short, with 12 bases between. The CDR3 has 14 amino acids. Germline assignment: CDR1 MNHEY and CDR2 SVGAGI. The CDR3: CASRVGATNTEAFF. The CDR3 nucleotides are TGTGCCAGCAGAGTGGGGGCAACGAACACTGAAGCTTTCTTT.

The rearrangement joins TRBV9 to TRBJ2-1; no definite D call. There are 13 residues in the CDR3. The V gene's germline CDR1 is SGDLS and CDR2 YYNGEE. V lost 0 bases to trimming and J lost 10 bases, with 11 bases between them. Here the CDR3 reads CASSVVGAAEQFF. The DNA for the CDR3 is TGTGCCAGCAGCGTAGTAGGCGCGGCCGAGCAGTTCTTC.

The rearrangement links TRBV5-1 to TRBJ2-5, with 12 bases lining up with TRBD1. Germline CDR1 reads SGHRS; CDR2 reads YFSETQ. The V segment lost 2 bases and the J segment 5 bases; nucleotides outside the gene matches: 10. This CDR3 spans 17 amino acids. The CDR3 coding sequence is TGCGCCAGCAGCTTTCTCCCGGGACAGGGGGCAAGGGAGACCCAGTACTTC. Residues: CASSFLPGQGARETQYF. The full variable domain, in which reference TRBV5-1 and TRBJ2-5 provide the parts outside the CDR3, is KAGVTQTPRYLIKTRGQQVTLSCSPISGHRSVSWYQQTPGQGLQFLFEYFSETQRNKGNFPGRFSGRQFSNSRSEMNVSTLELGDSALYLCASSFLPGQGARETQYFGPGTRLLVL.

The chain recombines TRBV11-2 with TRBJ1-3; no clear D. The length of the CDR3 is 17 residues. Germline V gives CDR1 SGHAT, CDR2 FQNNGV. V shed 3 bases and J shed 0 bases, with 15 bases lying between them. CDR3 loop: CASSFGSSFLSGNTIYF. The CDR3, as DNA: TGTGCCAGCAGCTTCGGCTCTTCATTCCTCTCTGGAAACACCATATATTTT.

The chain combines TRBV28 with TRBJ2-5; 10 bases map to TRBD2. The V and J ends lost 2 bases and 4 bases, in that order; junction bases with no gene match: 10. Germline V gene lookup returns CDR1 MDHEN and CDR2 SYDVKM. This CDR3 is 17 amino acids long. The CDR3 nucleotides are TGTGCCAGCAGTTTAAGGTCTAGCGGGAGAAAGGGAGAGACCCAGTACTTC. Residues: CASSLRSSGRKGETQYF.

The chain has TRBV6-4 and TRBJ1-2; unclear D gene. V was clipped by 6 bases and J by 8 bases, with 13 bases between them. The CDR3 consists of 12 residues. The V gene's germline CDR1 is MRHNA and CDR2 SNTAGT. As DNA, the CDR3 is TGTGCCAGCAGCCCCCAGCTCGTGGGCTACACCTTC. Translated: CASSPQLVGYTF.

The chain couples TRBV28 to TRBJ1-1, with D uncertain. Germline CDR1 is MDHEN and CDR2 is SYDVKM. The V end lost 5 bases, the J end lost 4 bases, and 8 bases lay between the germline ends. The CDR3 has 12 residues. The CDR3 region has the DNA TGTGCCAGCAGTCTGCTGGGCACTGAAGCTTTCTTT. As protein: CASSLLGTEAFF.

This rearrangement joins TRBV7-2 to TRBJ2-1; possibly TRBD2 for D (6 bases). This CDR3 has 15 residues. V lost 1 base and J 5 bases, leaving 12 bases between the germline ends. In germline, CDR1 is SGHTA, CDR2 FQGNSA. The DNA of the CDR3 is TGTGCCAGCAGCTTAGAATCTAGCGCGAACAATGAGCAGTTCTTC. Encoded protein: CASSLESSANNEQFF.

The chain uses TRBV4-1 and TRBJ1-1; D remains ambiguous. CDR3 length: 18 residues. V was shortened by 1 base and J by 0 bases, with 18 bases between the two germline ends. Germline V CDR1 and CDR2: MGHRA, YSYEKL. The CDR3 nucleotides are TGCGCCAGCAGCCAAGGTAGACCGAATTACCCGATGAACACTGAAGCTTTCTTT. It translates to CASSQGRPNYPMNTEAFF.

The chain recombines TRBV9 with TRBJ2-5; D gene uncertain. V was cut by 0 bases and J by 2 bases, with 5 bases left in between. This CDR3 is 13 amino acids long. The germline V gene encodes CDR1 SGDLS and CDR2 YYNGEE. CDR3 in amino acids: CASSVDPQETQYF. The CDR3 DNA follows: TGTGCCAGCAGCGTAGACCCTCAAGAGACCCAGTACTTC.

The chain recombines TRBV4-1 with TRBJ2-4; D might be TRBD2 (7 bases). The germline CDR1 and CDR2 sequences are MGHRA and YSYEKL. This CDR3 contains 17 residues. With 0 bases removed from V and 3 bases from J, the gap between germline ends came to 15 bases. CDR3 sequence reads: CASSQDFGGAGKNIQYF. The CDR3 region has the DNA TGCGCCAGCAGCCAAGATTTTGGGGGGGCCGGCAAAAACATTCAGTACTTC.

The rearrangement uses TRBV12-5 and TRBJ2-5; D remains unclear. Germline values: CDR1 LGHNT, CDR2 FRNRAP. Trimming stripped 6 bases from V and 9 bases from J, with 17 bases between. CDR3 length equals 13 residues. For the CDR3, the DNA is TGTGCTAGTGGACCTGACGGGCCGACGGCCCAGTACTTC. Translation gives CASGPDGPTAQYF.

The CDR3 sequence: CASMGGANSPLHF. CDR3 sequence (DNA): TGTGCCAGCATGGGAGGGGCTAATTCACCCCTCCACTTT. The chain recombines TRBV6-5 with TRBJ1-6; D is possibly TRBD1 (5 bases). V shed 7 bases and J shed 6 bases, with 10 bases lying between them. Germline V CDR1 and CDR2: MNHEY, SVGAGI. The CDR3 consists of 13 residues.

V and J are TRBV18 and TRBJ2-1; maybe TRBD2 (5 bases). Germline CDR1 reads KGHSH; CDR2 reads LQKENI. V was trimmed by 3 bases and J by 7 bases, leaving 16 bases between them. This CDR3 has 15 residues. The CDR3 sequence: CASSPFRGSWNEQFF. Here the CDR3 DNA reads TGTGCCAGCTCACCTTTCCGAGGGAGCTGGAATGAGCAGTTCTTC. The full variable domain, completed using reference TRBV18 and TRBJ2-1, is NAGVMQNPRHLVRRRGQEARLRCSPMKGHSHVYWYRQLPEEGLKFMVYLQKENIIDESGMPKERFSAEFPKEGPSILRIQQVVRGDSAAYFCASSPFRGSWNEQFFGPGTRLTVL.

The chain's CDR3 is CATRPAPNQPQHF. The CDR3 bases are TGTGCCACCCGCCCGGCACCCAATCAGCCCCAGCATTTT. The chain employs TRBV6-2 or TRBV6-3 and TRBJ1-5, with unresolved D. The V gene's germline CDR1 is MNHEY and CDR2 SVGEGT. This CDR3 has 13 residues. Trimming pared 10 bases from V and 3 bases from J, leaving 13 bases between.

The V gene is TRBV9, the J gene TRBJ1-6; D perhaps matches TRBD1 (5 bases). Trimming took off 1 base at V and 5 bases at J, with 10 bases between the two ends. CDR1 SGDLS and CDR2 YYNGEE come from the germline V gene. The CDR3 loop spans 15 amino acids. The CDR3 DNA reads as TGTGCCAGCAGCGTACAGGGACGTGATAATTCACCCCTCCACTTT. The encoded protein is CASSVQGRDNSPLHF.

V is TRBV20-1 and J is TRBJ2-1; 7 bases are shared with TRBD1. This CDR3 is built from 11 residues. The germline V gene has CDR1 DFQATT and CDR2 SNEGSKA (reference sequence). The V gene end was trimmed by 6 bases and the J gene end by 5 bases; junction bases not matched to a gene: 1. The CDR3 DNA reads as TGCAGTGCAGACAGGGACAATGAGCAGTTCTTC. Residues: CSADRDNEQFF.

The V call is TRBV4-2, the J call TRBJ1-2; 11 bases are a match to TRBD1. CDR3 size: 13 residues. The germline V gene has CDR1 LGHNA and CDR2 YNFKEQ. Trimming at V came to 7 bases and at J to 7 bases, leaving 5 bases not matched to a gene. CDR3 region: CASMDRGLSGYTF. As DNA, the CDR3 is TGTGCCAGCATGGACAGGGGGCTGTCTGGCTACACCTTC.

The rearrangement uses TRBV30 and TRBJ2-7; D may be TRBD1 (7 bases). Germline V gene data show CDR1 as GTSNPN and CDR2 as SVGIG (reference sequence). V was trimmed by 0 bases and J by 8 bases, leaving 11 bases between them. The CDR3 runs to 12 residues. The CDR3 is CAWSVAGGKQYV. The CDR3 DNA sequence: TGTGCCTGGAGTGTTGCAGGGGGGAAGCAGTACGTC.

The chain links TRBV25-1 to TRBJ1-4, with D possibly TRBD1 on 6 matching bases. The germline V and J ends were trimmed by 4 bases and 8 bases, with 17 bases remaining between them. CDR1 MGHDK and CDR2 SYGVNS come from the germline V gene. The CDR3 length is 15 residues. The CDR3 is CASSAGGRAGEKLFF. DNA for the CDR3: TGTGCCAGCAGTGCGGGGGGCAGGGCGGGAGAAAAACTGTTTTTT.

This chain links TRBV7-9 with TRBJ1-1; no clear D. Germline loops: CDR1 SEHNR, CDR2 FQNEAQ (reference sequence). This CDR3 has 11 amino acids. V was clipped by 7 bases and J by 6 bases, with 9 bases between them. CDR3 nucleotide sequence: TGTGCCAGCAACCGGGAAGCTGAAGCTTTCTTT. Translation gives CASNREAEAFF.